This T cell receptor beta chain was sequenced in a study of control samples from healthy donors and cancer patients (dated by TCRdb to 2018 to 2021). Notes on this clone: The target of this receptor is not known. Nothing much larger sits one base from this clone, and base qualities are not available.

Preparation of the library involved the immunoSEQ multiplex PCR assay. The clones in this table, taken by TCRdb from immuneACCESS, are in-frame only. Not every clone is retained; where verified, under half of the shortfall comes from an unresolved V gene, and the cause of the rest is unknown. Across this sample there are more than 95,000 clones, with roughly 92% seen only once. The ten largest clonotypes hold roughly 2.5% of the sample. V lost 5 bases and J lost 0 bases; the stretch between them is 23 bases long. The CDR1 and CDR2 encoded by the germline V gene are MDHEN and SYDVKM. Including the terminal cysteine and phenylalanine, the CDR3 comprises 19 residues. Just CDR3 DNA is preserved here, 57 bases in frame from base 1.

The clonotype comes from a man younger than 40 in good health. Here the chain combines TRBV28 and TRBJ1-5; TRBD1 might be the D gene, on 6 matching bases. The sample was blood. The CDR3 has the sequence CASSVVEGGEPYSNQPQHF. The sequenced DNA is TGTGCCAGCAGTGTGGTGGAGGGGGGGGAGCCTTATAGCAATCAGCCCCAGCATTTT.